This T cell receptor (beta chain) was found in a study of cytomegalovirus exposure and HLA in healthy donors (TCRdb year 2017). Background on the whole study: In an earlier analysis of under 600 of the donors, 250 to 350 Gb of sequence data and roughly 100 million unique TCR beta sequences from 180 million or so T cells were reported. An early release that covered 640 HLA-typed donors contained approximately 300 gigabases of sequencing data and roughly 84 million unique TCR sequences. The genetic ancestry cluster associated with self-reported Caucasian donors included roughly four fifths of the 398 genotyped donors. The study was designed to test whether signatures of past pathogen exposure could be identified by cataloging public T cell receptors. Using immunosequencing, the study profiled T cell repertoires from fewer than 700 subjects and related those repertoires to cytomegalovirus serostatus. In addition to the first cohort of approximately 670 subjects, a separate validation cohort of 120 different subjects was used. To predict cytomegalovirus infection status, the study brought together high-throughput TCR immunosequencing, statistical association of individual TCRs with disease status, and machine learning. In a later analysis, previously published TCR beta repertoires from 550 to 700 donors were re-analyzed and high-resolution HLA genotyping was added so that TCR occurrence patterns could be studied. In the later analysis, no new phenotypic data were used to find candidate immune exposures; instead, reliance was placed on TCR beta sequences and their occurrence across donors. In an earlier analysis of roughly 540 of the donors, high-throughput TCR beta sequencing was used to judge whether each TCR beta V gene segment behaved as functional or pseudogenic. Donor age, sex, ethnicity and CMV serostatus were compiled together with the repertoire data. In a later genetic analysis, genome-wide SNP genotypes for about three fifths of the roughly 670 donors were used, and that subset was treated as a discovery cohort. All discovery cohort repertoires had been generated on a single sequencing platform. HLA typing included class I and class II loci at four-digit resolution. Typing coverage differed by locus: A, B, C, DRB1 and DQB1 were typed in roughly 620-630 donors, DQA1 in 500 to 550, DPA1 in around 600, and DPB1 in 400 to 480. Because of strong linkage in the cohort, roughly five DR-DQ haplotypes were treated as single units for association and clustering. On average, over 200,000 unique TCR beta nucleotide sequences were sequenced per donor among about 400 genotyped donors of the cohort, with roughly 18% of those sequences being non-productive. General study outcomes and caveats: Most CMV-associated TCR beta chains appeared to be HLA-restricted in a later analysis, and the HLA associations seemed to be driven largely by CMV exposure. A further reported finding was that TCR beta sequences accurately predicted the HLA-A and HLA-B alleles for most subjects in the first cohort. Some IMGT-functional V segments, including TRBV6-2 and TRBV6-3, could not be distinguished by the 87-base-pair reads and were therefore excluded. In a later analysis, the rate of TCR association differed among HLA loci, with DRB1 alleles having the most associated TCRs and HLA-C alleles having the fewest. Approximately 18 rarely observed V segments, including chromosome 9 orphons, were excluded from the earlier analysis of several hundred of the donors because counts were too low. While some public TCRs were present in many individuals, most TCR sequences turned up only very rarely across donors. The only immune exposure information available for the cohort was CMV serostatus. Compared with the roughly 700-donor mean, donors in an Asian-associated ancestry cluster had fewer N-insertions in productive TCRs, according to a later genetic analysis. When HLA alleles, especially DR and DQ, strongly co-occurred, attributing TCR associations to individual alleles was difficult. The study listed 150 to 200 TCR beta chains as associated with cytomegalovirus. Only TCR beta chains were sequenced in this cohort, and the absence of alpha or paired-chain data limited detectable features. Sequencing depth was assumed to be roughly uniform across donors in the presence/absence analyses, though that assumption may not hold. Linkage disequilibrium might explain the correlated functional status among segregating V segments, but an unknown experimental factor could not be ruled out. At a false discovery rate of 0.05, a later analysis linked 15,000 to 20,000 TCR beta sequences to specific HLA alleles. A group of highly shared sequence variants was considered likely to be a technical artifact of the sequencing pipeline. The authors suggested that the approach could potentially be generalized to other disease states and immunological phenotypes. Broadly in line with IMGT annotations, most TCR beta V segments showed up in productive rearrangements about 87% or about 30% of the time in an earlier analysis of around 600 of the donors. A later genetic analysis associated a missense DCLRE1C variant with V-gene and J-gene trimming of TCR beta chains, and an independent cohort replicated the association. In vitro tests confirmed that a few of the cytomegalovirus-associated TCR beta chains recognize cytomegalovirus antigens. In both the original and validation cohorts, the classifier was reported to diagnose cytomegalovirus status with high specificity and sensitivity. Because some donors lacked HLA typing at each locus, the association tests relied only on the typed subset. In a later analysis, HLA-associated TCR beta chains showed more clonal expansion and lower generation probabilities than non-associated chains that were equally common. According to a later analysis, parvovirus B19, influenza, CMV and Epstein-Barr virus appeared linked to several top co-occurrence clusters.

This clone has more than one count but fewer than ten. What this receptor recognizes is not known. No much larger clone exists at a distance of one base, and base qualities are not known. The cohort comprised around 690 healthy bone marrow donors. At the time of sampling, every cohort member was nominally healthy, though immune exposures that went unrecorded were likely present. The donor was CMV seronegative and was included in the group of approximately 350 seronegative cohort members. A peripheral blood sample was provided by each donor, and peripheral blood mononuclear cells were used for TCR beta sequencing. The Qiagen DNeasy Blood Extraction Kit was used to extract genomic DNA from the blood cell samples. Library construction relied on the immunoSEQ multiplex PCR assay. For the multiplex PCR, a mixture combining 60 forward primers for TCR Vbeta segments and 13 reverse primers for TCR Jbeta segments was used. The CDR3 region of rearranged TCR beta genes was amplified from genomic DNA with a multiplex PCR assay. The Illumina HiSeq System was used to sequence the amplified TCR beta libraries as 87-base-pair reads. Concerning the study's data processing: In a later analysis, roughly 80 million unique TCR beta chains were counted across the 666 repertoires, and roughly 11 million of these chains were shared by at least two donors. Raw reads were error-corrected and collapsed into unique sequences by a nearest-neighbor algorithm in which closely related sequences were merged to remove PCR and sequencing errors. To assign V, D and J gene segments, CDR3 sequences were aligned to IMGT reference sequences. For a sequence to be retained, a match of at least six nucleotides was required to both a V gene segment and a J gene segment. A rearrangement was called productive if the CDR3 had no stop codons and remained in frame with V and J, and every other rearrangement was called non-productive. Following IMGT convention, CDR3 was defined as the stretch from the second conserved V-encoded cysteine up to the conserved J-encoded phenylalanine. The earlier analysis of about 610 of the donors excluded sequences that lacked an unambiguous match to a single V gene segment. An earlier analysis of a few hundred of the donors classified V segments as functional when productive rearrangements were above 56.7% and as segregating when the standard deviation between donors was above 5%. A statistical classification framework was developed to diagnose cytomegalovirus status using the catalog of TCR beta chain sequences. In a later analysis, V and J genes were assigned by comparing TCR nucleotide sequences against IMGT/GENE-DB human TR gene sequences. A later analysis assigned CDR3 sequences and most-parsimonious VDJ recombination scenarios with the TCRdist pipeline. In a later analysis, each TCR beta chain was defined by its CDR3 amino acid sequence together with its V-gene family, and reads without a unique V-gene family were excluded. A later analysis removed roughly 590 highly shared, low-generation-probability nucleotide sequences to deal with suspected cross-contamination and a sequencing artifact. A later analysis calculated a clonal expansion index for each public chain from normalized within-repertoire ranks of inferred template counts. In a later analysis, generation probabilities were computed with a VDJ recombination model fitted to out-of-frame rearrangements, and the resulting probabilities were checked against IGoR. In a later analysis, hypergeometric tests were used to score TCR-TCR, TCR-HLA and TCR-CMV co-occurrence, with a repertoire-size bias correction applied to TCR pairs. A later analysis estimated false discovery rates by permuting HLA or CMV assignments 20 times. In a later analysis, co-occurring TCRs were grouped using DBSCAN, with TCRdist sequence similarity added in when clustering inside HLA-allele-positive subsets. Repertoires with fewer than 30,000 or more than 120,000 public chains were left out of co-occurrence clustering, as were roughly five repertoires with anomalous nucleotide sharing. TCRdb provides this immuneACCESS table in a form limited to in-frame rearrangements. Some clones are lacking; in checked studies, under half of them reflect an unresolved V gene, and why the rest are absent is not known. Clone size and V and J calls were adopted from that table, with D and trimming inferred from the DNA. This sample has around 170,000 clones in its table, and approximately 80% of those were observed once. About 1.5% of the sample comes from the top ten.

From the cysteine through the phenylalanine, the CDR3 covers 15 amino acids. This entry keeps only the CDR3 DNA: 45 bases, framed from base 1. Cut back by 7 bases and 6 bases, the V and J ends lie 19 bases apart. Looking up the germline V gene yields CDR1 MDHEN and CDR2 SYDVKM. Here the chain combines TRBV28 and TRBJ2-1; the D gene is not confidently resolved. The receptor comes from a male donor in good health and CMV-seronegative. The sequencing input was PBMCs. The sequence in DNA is TGTGCCAGCACCCTTCCTCCTGCCCTCGGCAATGAGCAGTTCTTC. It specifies CASTLPPALGNEQFF.